The source of this T cell receptor (beta chain) is a study of blood T cells in healthy people across ages. Study-wide results and limits: Across the age range, TCR beta diversity per million T cells fell in a roughly linear way.

The second PCR ran roughly 6 to 11 cycles with a sample-barcoded 5' primer and J-beta primers. One entry per CDR3 protein results from TCRdb running MiXCR on the 5' RACE reads. The table lists 1.8 million or so distinct CDR3 sequences, about 39% of them singletons. In germline, CDR1 is SGHTA, CDR2 FQGTGA. The length of the CDR3 is 13 residues. The table lists this clonotype with a few counts. No antigen is known for it. At one of its ends the junction is not consistent with the germline gene, which may arise from a read error. Donation came from healthy Caucasian individuals in Russia who were aged about 6 to 100.

Sequenced sample: blood. The gene calls are TRBV7-3 and TRBJ1-1; D call uncertain. This TCR was sampled from a human donor in good health. CDR3 nucleotide sequence: TGTGCCAGCAGCGTGACAAGGAACACTGGAGCTTTCTTT. This codes for CASSVTRNTGAFF.